This TCR beta chain was observed in a study of vaccination and CD4 T cells after COVID-19. Study details: Stimulation used overlapping spike peptides from SARS-CoV-2, HCoV-NL63, HCoV-OC43 and HCoV-229E. Study findings and constraints: Spike mono-reactivity was shown by 304 of 307 vaccine-specific clones in convalescent patients.

An Oncomine TCR Beta short-read assay was used to sequence the DNA from cultured CD4+ T cells. TCRdb independently ran MiXCR on the PCR reads; one entry per CDR3 protein. Seen here are about 17,000 distinct CDR3 sequences, 30% to 40% observed once, and the top ten hold about a sixth. Comments on this clonotype: No antigen is known for it.

Regarding treatment: approximately 9-day PBMC culture with coronavirus spike peptide pools or control peptides (ViraFEST assay). The ViraFEST method relied on peptide pools to expand antigen-specific T cells, followed by TCR sequencing. Germline lookup yields CDR1 SGHVS and CDR2 FQNEAQ. V trimming: 5 bases; J trimming: 5 bases; junction bases outside the gene matches: 8. The CDR3 runs 14 residues. Sample: cultured CD4+ T cells from blood. The sequence came from a human donor with COVID-19. The J gene is TRBJ2-5, the V gene TRBV7-8; 7 nucleotides match TRBD1. CDR3 sequence reads: CASSLGQASETQYF. The CDR3 DNA follows: TGTGCCAGCAGCCTCGGACAGGCGTCTGAGACCCAGTACTTC.